The clone carrying this T cell receptor (beta chain) occurred a few times. The antigen is unknown. This sample stems from a study of human T cells and chemical hapten exposure. Study information: Scalp application of diphenylcyclopropenone was performed weekly in patients across the entire approximately 23-week study.

The time point was: patch test 1, 2 weeks after DPC sensitization. Treatment reported: therapeutic diphenylcyclopropenone sensitization with weekly scalp DPC. Sample donors consisted of patients with alopecia, aged 18 to 70 years, who were suitable for DPC. Points from the study as a whole: The study found that DPC sensitization did not change TCRs above 1 in 1000 frequency.

Each CDR3 protein is one row after TCRdb ran MiXCR on the RACE reads. In the table there are under 120,000 distinct CDR3 sequences, approximately 10% of which are singletons. Trimming left V 2 bases short and J 4 bases short, with 12 bases between. The CDR3 runs to 14 residues. CDR1 is SQVTM and CDR2 is ANQGSEA in the germline V gene. Sequencing was performed on whole blood, taken in connection with sensitization to the hapten diphenylcyclopropenone (DPC). The TCR comes from a woman aged 35 to 49 with alopecia areata. Some clones in this sample may be carry-over from other donors' samples. V usage is TRBV29-1 and J usage is TRBJ2-1; possible D gene TRBD1, 6 bases. The CDR3 bases are TGCAGCGTTGAACCATCCACAGGGTACAATGAGCAGTTCTTC. This gives the protein CSVEPSTGYNEQFF.